Following are 21 T cell receptor beta chains from one sample sequenced in a study of control samples from healthy donors and cancer patients. Libraries were prepared by immunoSEQ multiplex PCR; TCRdb keeps only in-frame clonotypes and omits some of them. The sample records over 150,000 clones, 75% to 95% being singletons. Input material: blood. Receptor source: a woman aged 35 to 49 in good health.

The chain joins TRBV3-1 (or the pseudogene TRBV3-2) to TRBJ2-1; 12 nucleotides match TRBD2. The germline V gene has CDR1 LGHDT and CDR2 YNNKEL (reference sequence). Trimming took 4 bases from V and 10 from J; bases not matched to a gene: 11. The CDR3 contains 16 residues. DNA of the CDR3: TGTGCCAGCAGCCTCATGCTAGCGGGGGGGAAGGAAGAGCAGTTCTTC. It codes for CASSLMLAGGKEEQFF.

V and J are TRBV2 and TRBJ2-1, with TRBD2 as a possible D gene (5 bases). This CDR3 contains 13 residues. With 9 bases removed from V and 6 bases from J, the gap between germline ends came to 15 bases. CDR1 SNHLY and CDR2 FYNNEI come from the germline V gene. The CDR3 sequence: CARGLENFNEQFF. CDR3 DNA: TGTGCCAGAGGACTGGAAAACTTCAATGAGCAGTTCTTC.

The V call is TRBV29-1, the J call TRBJ1-1, with D unclear. CDR1 SQVTM and CDR2 ANQGSEA come from the germline V gene. The CDR3 runs 14 residues. V lost 2 bases to trimming and J lost 1 base, with 11 bases between them. CDR3 protein: CSVETLSRNTEAFF. The CDR3 nucleotides are TGCAGCGTTGAAACCCTGTCTCGGAACACTGAAGCTTTCTTT.

V gene TRBV5-4 combines with J gene TRBJ2-3; maybe TRBD1 (6 bases). The V gene lost 2 bases and the J gene lost 5 bases, with 12 bases spanning the gap. Germline lookup yields CDR1 SGHNT and CDR2 YYREEE (reference sequence). The CDR3 covers 14 residues. CDR3 in DNA: TGTGCCAGCAGCTTACGAGGGGGAATAGATACGCAGTATTTT. This encodes CASSLRGGIDTQYF.

V is TRBV3-1 (or the pseudogene TRBV3-2) and J is TRBJ1-3; the D is unclear. V was trimmed by 2 bases and J by 6 bases, leaving 8 bases between them. The V gene's germline CDR1 is LGHDT and CDR2 YNNKEL (reference sequence). The CDR3 is 13 residues long. CDR3 loop: CASSQTWQNTIYF. The CDR3, as DNA: TGTGCCAGCAGCCAAACTTGGCAAAACACCATATATTTT.

This chain joins TRBV7-8 and TRBJ1-5; D remains unclear. Germline CDR1 SGHVS, CDR2 FQNEAQ. With 1 base removed from V and 2 bases from J, the gap between germline ends came to 9 bases. CDR3 length: 15 residues. CDR3 sequence reads: CASSLVWKGNQPQHF. The CDR3 DNA sequence: TGTGCCAGCAGCTTAGTGTGGAAGGGCAATCAGCCCCAGCATTTT.

This chain uses TRBV12-3 or TRBV12-4 with TRBJ1-1, with D perhaps matching TRBD1 (6 bases). Trimming cost V 3 bases and J 4 bases, with 6 bases left between them. CDR3 length equals 12 residues. The CDR3 DNA reads as TGTGCCAGCAGTTTCAGGGGCACTGAAGCTTTCTTT. It is translated as CASSFRGTEAFF.

The chain employs TRBV27 and TRBJ1-6; D ambiguous. Between the trimmed V and J ends, which lost 5 bases and 8 bases, there was a span of 16 bases. The CDR3 runs 15 residues. Germline CDR1 and CDR2: MNHEY and SMNVEV (reference sequence). CDR3 protein: CASSPLPPSDSPLHF. The CDR3 region has the DNA TGTGCCAGCAGTCCTCTACCACCTTCTGATTCACCCCTCCACTTT.

The chain recombines TRBV5-1 with TRBJ1-1; D is unclear. V shed 0 bases and J shed 1 base, with 10 bases lying between them. The CDR3 runs to 15 residues. Germline V gives CDR1 SGHRS, CDR2 YFSETQ. CDR3 amino acids: CASSLVVGQNTEAFF. The CDR3 DNA sequence: TGCGCCAGCAGCTTGGTGGTCGGCCAGAACACTGAAGCTTTCTTT.

The chain couples TRBV11-2 to TRBJ2-7; 10 bases are a match to TRBD1. Germline V gene sequence: CDR1 SGHAT, CDR2 FQNNGV. J lost 3 bases, V lost 0 bases, and 14 bases had no gene match. The CDR3 runs to 19 residues. As DNA, the CDR3 is TGTGCCAGCAGCTTAGATTGGGTTCTCGGGGACAGGGGAGACTACGAGCAGTACTTC. Translated, it gives CASSLDWVLGDRGDYEQYF.

This chain connects TRBV27 to TRBJ1-6; D might be TRBD1 (5 bases). CDR1 is MNHEY, CDR2 SMNVEV, per germline (reference sequence). The CDR3 sequence is 14 residues long. Between the trimmed V and J ends, which lost 4 bases and 10 bases, there was a span of 14 bases. The CDR3, as DNA: TGTGCCAGCAGTTCAGTAGTGGAGGGGTCACCCCTCCACTTT. Translation: CASSSVVEGSPLHF.

V gene TRBV20-1 combines with J gene TRBJ2-7, with TRBD2 matching over 10 bases. Looked up from germline, CDR1 is DFQATT and CDR2 is SNEGSKA (reference sequence). This CDR3 comprises 11 residues. V lost 5 bases to trimming and J lost 7 bases; unmatched junction nucleotides: 2. The CDR3 DNA reads as TGCAGTGCTTCACTAGCGGGGGAGCAGTACTTC. Protein product: CSASLAGEQYF.

The CDR3 DNA sequence: TGTGCCAGCAGCTTTCATAGCGGGGCTGGGGATACGCAGTATTTT. Protein: CASSFHSGAGDTQYF. The J gene is TRBJ2-3, the V gene TRBV7-6, with 8 positions matching TRBD2. The CDR3 sequence is 15 residues long. Unmatched junction bases numbered 8, after V lost 3 bases and J lost 6 bases. The germline CDR1 and CDR2 sequences are SGHVS and FNYEAQ.

This chain links TRBV11-3 with TRBJ1-5; D not certain. Trimming shortened V by 6 bases and J by 1 base, and 19 bases separated the two germline ends. CDR1 and CDR2 (germline): SGHNT, YENEEA. The CDR3 spans 17 residues. The CDR3 is CASRVRRMGSSNQPQHF. CDR3 bases: TGTGCCAGCAGAGTGCGGAGAATGGGTTCCAGCAATCAGCCCCAGCATTTT.

The rearrangement links TRBV6-4 to TRBJ1-1, with TRBD1 matching 8 bases. V lost 2 bases to trimming and J lost 11 bases; unmatched junction nucleotides: 7. The V gene's germline CDR1 is MRHNA and CDR2 SNTAGT. The CDR3 has 13 amino acids. The CDR3 DNA is TGTGCCAGCAGTGACGGGGCGACAGGGGCGGCTTTCTTT. Protein product: CASSDGATGAAFF.

The J gene is TRBJ1-1, the V gene TRBV19, with 8 bases identical to TRBD1. With V trimmed by 6 bases and J by 3 bases, 15 bases remained unmatched. The CDR3 consists of 17 residues. Germline lookup yields CDR1 LNHDA and CDR2 SQIVND (reference sequence). The CDR3, as DNA: TGTGCCAGTAGCCGTCGGGTGGGGGGACAGGTCGACACTGAAGCTTTCTTT. This codes for CASSRRVGGQVDTEAFF.

The V call is TRBV18, the J call TRBJ2-5; no clear D. Trimming took 1 base from V and 1 from J, leaving 7 bases between them. The CDR3 extends over 14 amino acids. Germline assignment: CDR1 KGHSH and CDR2 LQKENI. The CDR3 sequence: CASSPLAVQETQYF. CDR3 nucleotide sequence: TGTGCCAGCTCACCACTGGCAGTCCAAGAGACCCAGTACTTC.

The chain links TRBV24-1 to TRBJ2-7; TRBD1 aligns across 8 bases. V shed 8 bases and J 6 bases; nucleotides not matched to a gene: 11. The CDR3 covers 14 residues. The germline gives CDR1 KGHDR, CDR2 SFDVKD. CDR3 sequence: CATIIRQGNIEQYF. The CDR3 coding sequence is TGTGCCACCATTATCCGACAGGGGAATATCGAGCAGTACTTC.

This chain uses TRBV2 with TRBJ1-6; the D gene is possibly TRBD1 (6 bases). Germline CDR1 SNHLY, CDR2 FYNNEI. The CDR3 runs to 14 residues. Trimming took 7 bases from V and 7 from J, leaving 14 bases between them. CDR3 sequence (DNA): TGTGCCAGCACCCCGGGAGGGGGAAATTCACCCCTCCACTTT. As protein: CASTPGGGNSPLHF.

As to this clone: The junction differs from germline at one of its ends, possibly a read error. Other DNA sequences of this sample code for an identical CDR3. Written as DNA, the CDR3 is TGTGCTAGTGGGTTGGGGACTAGCGGGGGGGAGACCCAGTACTTC. This sequence encodes CASGLGTSGGETQYF. This rearrangement joins TRBV12-5 to TRBJ2-5; TRBD2 agrees at 15 bases. CDR1 LGHNT and CDR2 FRNRAP come from the germline V gene. This CDR3 region has 15 residues.

The chain links TRBV5-1 to TRBJ2-2; unclear D gene. This CDR3 region has 16 residues. Germline assignment: CDR1 SGHRS and CDR2 YFSETQ. V was shortened by 4 bases and J by 0 bases, with 13 bases between the two germline ends. Here the CDR3 reads CASSPTTVANTGELFF. CDR3 DNA: TGCGCCAGCAGCCCGACCACAGTAGCGAACACCGGGGAGCTGTTTTTT.